The 9 T cell receptor beta chains listed next were all sequenced from one sample in a study of technical replicates of blood from several donors. Profiling relied on immunoSEQ multiplex PCR, and the TCRdb table lists in-frame clones only, not all of them. The data hold about 75,000 clones, with 95% to 98% observed a single time. Material: T cells isolated from PBMCs. The receptors stem from a human donor in good health.

The V and J genes are TRBV11-1 and TRBJ1-1, with D hard to call. Germline CDR1 reads SGHAT; CDR2 reads FQDESV (reference sequence). V lost 4 bases and J lost 4, with 10 bases in between. This CDR3 is 13 amino acids long. CDR3 in amino acids: CASSSQQSTEAFF. The CDR3 DNA reads TGTGCCAGCAGCTCCCAACAAAGCACTGAAGCTTTCTTT.

This clone was observed a single time. V is TRBV28 and J is TRBJ2-5, with TRBD1 as a possible D gene (6 bases). Trimming took 5 bases from V and 3 from J, leaving 16 bases between them. Germline assignment: CDR1 MDHEN and CDR2 SYDVKM. The CDR3 runs 15 residues. The CDR3 DNA reads TGTGCCAGCAGTCCCCCGGACAGCGGAGAAGAGACCCAGTACTTC. Translation gives CASSPPDSGEETQYF.

CDR3 coding DNA: TGTGCCAGCAGTCAGGGACACTACGAGCAGTACTTC. It specifies CASSQGHYEQYF. The rearrangement joins TRBV28 to TRBJ2-7, with D maybe TRBD1 (6 bases). The germline V gene encodes CDR1 MDHEN and CDR2 SYDVKM. V lost 5 bases, J lost 3 bases, and 8 bases lay in between. CDR3 length: 12 amino acids.

The CDR3: CASVRGLAGLQETQYF. CDR3 coding DNA: TGTGCCAGCGTTCGGGGACTAGCGGGGCTTCAAGAGACCCAGTACTTC. The chain joins TRBV28 to TRBJ2-5, with TRBD2 matching over 13 bases. CDR3 length: 16 residues. CDR1 is MDHEN, CDR2 SYDVKM, per germline. The V segment lost 8 bases and the J segment 2 bases; nucleotides outside the gene matches: 8.

The rearrangement uses TRBV5-3 and TRBJ1-1; no clear D gene. TRBV5-3 is an open reading frame, and its role is uncertain. The CDR3 length is 14 residues. V was trimmed by 4 bases and J by 0 bases, leaving 10 bases between them. CDR3 coding DNA: TGTGCCAGAAGCCCTATAACAGTGAACACTGAAGCTTTCTTT. Its translation is CARSPITVNTEAFF.

The rearrangement joins TRBV19 to TRBJ2-6; tentatively, D is TRBD1 (6 bases). V lost 2 bases and J lost 1, with 6 bases in between. This CDR3 is 15 amino acids long. In germline, CDR1 is LNHDA, CDR2 SQIVND (reference sequence). CDR3 sequence reads: CASSIRGSGANVLTF. CDR3 coding DNA: TGTGCCAGTAGTATAAGGGGGTCTGGGGCCAACGTCCTGACTTTC.

The rearrangement uses TRBV20-1 and TRBJ2-7; a weak D match, TRBD2 (6 bases). CDR1 DFQATT and CDR2 SNEGSKA come from the germline V gene (reference sequence). This CDR3 comprises 11 residues. DNA of the CDR3: TGCAGCTCCGGACTAAGCTACGAGCAGTACTTC. Translated: CSSGLSYEQYF.

V is TRBV5-4 and J is TRBJ2-2; 10 nucleotides align to TRBD1. The V and J ends lost 3 bases and 4 bases, in that order; junction bases with no gene match: 3. The length of the CDR3 is 15 residues. The germline V gene encodes CDR1 SGHNT and CDR2 YYREEE (reference sequence). CDR3 bases: TGTGCCAGCAGCTCACGACAGGGGGCCACCGGGGAGCTGTTTTTT. Translated, it gives CASSSRQGATGELFF.

The rearrangement uses TRBV28 and TRBJ1-4; 12 bases match TRBD1. The V gene's germline CDR1 is MDHEN and CDR2 SYDVKM. With 4 bases clipped from V and 8 bases from J, the junction kept 5 bases outside the gene matches. The length of the CDR3 is 15 residues. CDR3 protein: CASSSAGTGGEKLFF. The CDR3 coding sequence is TGTGCCAGCAGTTCAGCCGGGACAGGGGGCGAAAAACTGTTTTTT.